The text below deals with one TCR beta chain. This sample stems from a study of blood T cell repertoires in COVID-19. Whole-study context: Donors in the United States, Italy and Spain gave samples during acute or convalescent COVID-19. T cells, B-cell-depleted T cells, or PBMCs provided the cDNA or gDNA that served as material.

Original data processing: Reference gene primer amplification yielded estimated nucleated cell counts. The method was immunoSEQ multiplex PCR; TCRdb's version includes in-frame clones alone and lacks a portion of them. V, J and clone size were drawn from that table, and D and trimming were deduced from the DNA. The sample includes approximately 230,000 clones, 70% to 85% of them seen just once. The CDR3 is made up of 14 amino acids. Trimming took 2 bases from V and 5 from J; bases not matched to a gene: 4. Germline V gene lookup returns CDR1 MDHEN and CDR2 SYDVKM. The receptor comes from a woman older than 75 with active or convalescent COVID-19. Material: peripheral blood. This chain connects TRBV28 to TRBJ2-7; TRBD2 aligns across 9 bases. CDR3: CASSLAGGPHEQYF. In DNA, the CDR3 is TGTGCCAGCAGTTTAGCGGGAGGGCCCCACGAGCAGTACTTC.